The entry that follows covers one T cell receptor (beta chain) sequence. This record belongs to a study of technical replicates of blood from several donors. The data were produced by immunoSEQ multiplex PCR, yet TCRdb's version contains in-frame clones alone and is incomplete. The repertoire holds about 71,000 clones, with roughly 96% as singletons. The sequence was obtained from a human donor in good health. Sample: T cells isolated from PBMCs.

The CDR3 bases are TGCAGTGCTCAGAGGGGGCTCGAGCAGTACTTC. It is translated as CSAQRGLEQYF. The V call is TRBV20-1, the J call TRBJ2-7; 7 bases align to TRBD1. From germline, CDR1 is DFQATT and CDR2 SNEGSKA (reference sequence). The CDR3 contains 11 residues. V trimming: 5 bases; J trimming: 6 bases; junction bases outside the gene matches: 4.